This paragraph reports one TCR beta chain. Germline CDR1 and CDR2: LGHNA and YSLEER. V was trimmed by 0 bases and J by 2 bases, leaving 5 bases between them. The CDR3 totals 13 residues. Data came from immunoSEQ multiplex PCR; TCRdb stores just in-frame clones and leaves some out. Among 65,000 to 100,000 clones listed, about 85% were seen once. The data were taken from a study of OX40 agonist ivuxolimab in advanced cancers. The receptor comes from an adult with an advanced solid tumor such as melanoma, head and neck, liver or kidney cancer. Source: CD4+ or CD8+ T cells sorted from blood, taken in a trial of the OX40 agonist ivuxolimab. This chain connects TRBV4-3 to TRBJ2-7; D is unresolved. Here the CDR3 DNA reads TGCGCCAGCAGCCAAGATATCCCCTACGAGCAGTACTTC. This sequence encodes CASSQDIPYEQYF.